These 31 T cell receptor beta chains originate from one sample sequenced in a study of blood T cell repertoires in COVID-19. Assay used: immunoSEQ multiplex PCR; TCRdb lists only in-frame clones, some missing. The sample yields about 170,000 clones, 79% seen once. The sequenced sample was PBMCs or T cells enriched from blood (not recorded which). These receptors all stem from a woman in her 70s in a cohort exposed to, infected with or recovered from COVID-19 (not recorded which).

The V gene is TRBV28, the J gene TRBJ2-1; TRBD1 might be the D (6 bases). Trimming took off 6 bases at V and 0 bases at J, with 6 bases between the two ends. In germline, CDR1 is MDHEN, CDR2 SYDVKM. The CDR3 spans 13 residues. CDR3 DNA: TGTGCCAGCAGGGACAGCTCCTACAATGAGCAGTTCTTC. As protein: CASRDSSYNEQFF.

A remark on this clone: Other nucleotide sequences from this sample produce the same CDR3. The chain uses TRBV9 and TRBJ2-3; 7 bases line up with TRBD2. The CDR3 is 15 amino acids. With 2 bases clipped from V and 0 bases from J, the junction kept 3 bases outside the gene matches. Germline V gene lookup returns CDR1 SGDLS and CDR2 YYNGEE. The CDR3 coding sequence is TGTGCCAGCAGCGTTAGGGAGGGGAGCACAGATACGCAGTATTTT. This gives the protein CASSVREGSTDTQYF.

The chain links TRBV28 to TRBJ2-7; 8 nucleotides line up with TRBD1. CDR1 and CDR2 (germline): MDHEN, SYDVKM. V dropped 6 bases and J dropped 3; count of bases not matched to a gene: 4. This CDR3 has 13 amino acids. CDR3 coding DNA: TGTGCCAGCAGACATACAGGGGGCTACGAGCAGTACTTC. This encodes CASRHTGGYEQYF.

J is TRBJ1-1 and V is TRBV25-1; D gene ambiguous. Germline V CDR1 and CDR2: MGHDK, SYGVNS. Between the trimmed V and J ends, which lost 8 bases and 7 bases, there was a span of 11 bases. The CDR3 spans 11 residues. The CDR3 here is CASGQSREAFF. CDR3 in DNA: TGTGCCAGCGGTCAGTCCCGTGAAGCTTTCTTT.

The CDR3 reads CASSLPGRRGRTEAFF. The CDR3 nucleotides are TGTGCCAGCAGCTTACCGGGGCGGAGGGGCCGCACTGAAGCTTTCTTT. This chain uses TRBV7-9 with TRBJ1-1, with a possible D match to TRBD1 (5 bases). The CDR3 covers 16 residues. CDR1 is SEHNR and CDR2 is FQNEAQ in the germline V gene (reference sequence). The germline V and J ends were trimmed by 2 bases and 4 bases, with 17 bases remaining between them. Using reference TRBV7-9 and TRBJ1-1 for the parts outside the CDR3, the full variable domain is DTGVSQNPRHKITKRGQNVTFRCDPISEHNRLYWYRQTLGQGPEFLTYFQNEAQLEKSRLLSDRFSAERPKGSFSTLEIQRTEQGDSAMYLCASSLPGRRGRTEAFFGQGTRLTVV.

This chain uses TRBV11-3 with TRBJ2-7, with TRBD1 matching over 7 bases. CDR1 is SGHNT, CDR2 YENEEA, per germline. The CDR3 has 13 amino acids. Trimming took 5 bases from V and 2 from J; bases not matched to a gene: 3. The CDR3 coding sequence is TGTGCCAGCAGCCCCGGGACAGCCTACGAGCAGTACTTC. This sequence encodes CASSPGTAYEQYF.

The chain is built from TRBV10-3 and TRBJ1-4; 10 bases fit TRBD1. The V and J ends lost 10 bases and 6 bases, in that order; junction bases with no gene match: 5. This CDR3 is 13 amino acids long. Germline V CDR1 and CDR2: ENHRY, SYGVKD. CDR3: CATWTGGDEKLFF. Here the CDR3 DNA reads TGTGCCACCTGGACAGGGGGAGATGAAAAACTGTTTTTT.

The V call is TRBV29-1, the J call TRBJ1-2; 10 bases map to TRBD1. The V segment lost 5 bases and the J segment 6 bases; nucleotides outside the gene matches: 12. Germline V gene sequence: CDR1 SQVTM, CDR2 ANQGSEA. This CDR3 is built from 15 residues. CDR3 region: CSVSGGTGDVNGYTF. The DNA for the CDR3 is TGCAGCGTTTCCGGGGGGACAGGGGATGTGAATGGCTACACCTTC. Full variable domain (missing parts from reference TRBV29-1 and TRBJ1-2): SAVISQKPSRDICQRGTSLTIQCQVDSQVTMMFWYRQQPGQSLTLIATANQGSEATYESGFVIDKFPISRPNLTFSTLTVSNMSPEDSSIYLCSVSGGTGDVNGYTFGSGTRLTVV.

The count of this clone is one. The chain is built from TRBV4-2 and TRBJ1-6; TRBD1 aligns across 7 bases. Germline V gene data show CDR1 as LGHNA and CDR2 as YNFKEQ. V trimming: 0 bases; J trimming: 12 bases; junction bases outside the gene matches: 8. This CDR3 is 15 amino acids long. CDR3 in DNA: TGTGCCAGCAGCCAAGAAAGGACAGGCCCTGGACCCCTCCACTTT. It encodes CASSQERTGPGPLHF.

A word on this clone: One base away lies a much larger clone, so this may be a sequencing read error. V usage is TRBV12-5 and J usage is TRBJ2-3, with 12 bases identical to TRBD2. Germline V gene lookup returns CDR1 LGHNT and CDR2 FRNRAP. The CDR3 runs to 16 residues. In DNA form, the CDR3 reads TGTGCTAGTGGTTCTCGACTAGCGGGAGCTCTAGATATGCAGTATTTT. Its protein is CASGSRLAGALDMQYF.

The chain uses TRBV6-2 or TRBV6-3 and TRBJ1-2, with unresolved D. The V gene lost 1 base and the J gene lost 7 bases, with 13 bases spanning the gap. Germline CDR1 and CDR2: MNHEY and SVGEGT. CDR3 length: 14 residues. The CDR3 protein is CASSYFSGGSGYTF. CDR3 bases: TGTGCCAGCAGTTACTTCTCAGGTGGTAGTGGCTACACCTTC.

V is TRBV12-5 and J is TRBJ2-3, with D perhaps matching TRBD1 (5 bases). V shed 1 base and J shed 0 bases, with 11 bases lying between them. The germline CDR1 and CDR2 sequences are LGHNT and FRNRAP. The CDR3 consists of 16 residues. In nucleotides, the CDR3 is TGTGCTAGTGGTTTGGGACAGTCCCTTAGCACAGATACGCAGTATTTT. Residues: CASGLGQSLSTDTQYF. The variable domain in full, with the rest retrieved from reference TRBV12-5 and TRBJ2-3, is DARVTQTPRHKVTEMGQEVTMRCQPILGHNTVFWYRQTMMQGLELLAYFRNRAPLDDSGMPKDRFSAEMPDATLATLKIQPSEPRDSAVYFCASGLGQSLSTDTQYFGPGTRLTVL.

The rearrangement links TRBV7-8 to TRBJ1-4; a weak D match, TRBD1 (5 bases). The CDR3 has 15 amino acids. Per the germline V gene, CDR1 is SGHVS and CDR2 is FQNEAQ. Trimming shortened V by 3 bases and J by 8 bases, and 16 bases separated the two germline ends. The CDR3 sequence is CASSFLGQGREKLFF. CDR3 coding DNA: TGTGCCAGCAGCTTCCTCGGCCAGGGCCGGGAAAAACTGTTTTTT.

This rearrangement joins TRBV11-1 to TRBJ2-7, with TRBD2 matching 12 bases. The CDR3 consists of 12 residues. V lost 5 bases and J lost 13; bases outside the gene matches: 6. CDR1 and CDR2 from the germline V gene are SGHAT and FQDESV (reference sequence). The CDR3 DNA is TGTGCCAGCAGCCATGGACTAGCGGGACTTTACTTC. It specifies CASSHGLAGLYF.

This clone appeared once. This rearrangement joins TRBV28 to TRBJ2-7; the match to TRBD1 covers 8 bases. The CDR3 is made up of 16 amino acids. With 0 bases clipped from V and 1 base from J, the junction kept 5 bases outside the gene matches. Germline-derived CDR1 and CDR2 are MDHEN and SYDVKM. The CDR3 nucleotides are TGTGCCAGCAGTTTATGGGGACAGGCTTCTTCCTACGAGCAGTACTTC. It codes for CASSLWGQASSYEQYF. The full variable domain, rest sourced from reference TRBV28 and TRBJ2-7, is DVKVTQSSRYLVKRTGEKVFLECVQDMDHENMFWYRQDPGLGLRLIYFSYDVKMKEKGDIPEGYSVSREKKERFSLILESASTNQTSMYLCASSLWGQASSYEQYFGPGTRLTVT.

The rearrangement joins TRBV9 to TRBJ2-3; TRBD1 matches at 8 bases. V was pared by 4 bases and J by 4 bases, with 5 bases of the junction left unmatched. From germline, CDR1 is SGDLS and CDR2 YYNGEE. The CDR3 extends over 14 amino acids. The CDR3 protein is CASSPTGGADTQYF. The CDR3 coding sequence is TGTGCCAGCAGCCCTACAGGGGGTGCAGATACGCAGTATTTT.

The chain links TRBV7-2 to TRBJ1-1; the match to TRBD1 covers 7 bases. CDR3 length: 15 amino acids. V gave up 5 bases and J gave up 5 bases; unmatched junction bases: 11. The V gene's germline CDR1 is SGHTA and CDR2 FQGNSA. This CDR3 reads CASSAPYRGTTEAFF. CDR3 DNA: TGTGCCAGCAGCGCCCCGTACAGGGGTACTACTGAAGCTTTCTTT.

The rearrangement uses TRBV6-2 or TRBV6-3 and TRBJ2-7, with TRBD1 matching 9 bases. Trimming at V came to 2 bases and at J to 4 bases, leaving 12 bases not matched to a gene. CDR3 length: 17 amino acids. Germline V gives CDR1 MNHEY, CDR2 SVGEGT. CDR3 bases: TGTGCCAGCAGTTACCCCGTATACCGGGACAGGGCTTACGAGCAGTACTTC. It encodes CASSYPVYRDRAYEQYF.

V usage is TRBV19 and J usage is TRBJ2-7, with D tentatively TRBD1 (6 bases). The CDR3 is 12 residues long. Germline V CDR1 and CDR2: LNHDA, SQIVND (reference sequence). The V and J ends lost 6 bases and 6 bases respectively, with 12 bases between them. CDR3 sequence reads: CASRQGSSEQYF. For the CDR3, the DNA is TGTGCCAGTAGACAGGGTAGCTCCGAGCAGTACTTC. Full variable domain (outside the CDR3, taken from reference TRBV19 and TRBJ2-7): DGGITQSPKYLFRKEGQNVTLSCEQNLNHDAMYWYRQDPGQGLRLIYYSQIVNDFQKGDIAEGYSVSREKKESFPLTVTSAQKNPTAFYLCASRQGSSEQYFGPGTRLTVT.

This rearrangement joins TRBV5-1 to TRBJ2-1; 7 nucleotides line up with TRBD1. The CDR3 length is 15 residues. CDR1 is SGHRS, CDR2 YFSETQ, per germline. V lost 0 bases and J lost 3; bases outside the gene matches: 3. The CDR3 reads CASSLGGGLYNEQFF. The CDR3 region has the DNA TGCGCCAGCAGCTTGGGAGGGGGCCTCTACAATGAGCAGTTCTTC.

The CDR3 region is CASSKGVGYTF. The DNA for the CDR3 is TGTGCCAGCAGCAAGGGCGTAGGCTACACCTTC. V gene TRBV21-1 combines with J gene TRBJ1-2; the table's TRBD1 call for D was not verified on the DNA. TRBV21-1 is a pseudogene. The CDR3 runs to 11 residues.

The rearrangement links TRBV28 to TRBJ1-4; maybe TRBD1 (5 bases). Between the trimmed V and J ends, which lost 10 bases and 8 bases, there was a span of 20 bases. Germline assignment: CDR1 MDHEN and CDR2 SYDVKM. The CDR3 consists of 14 residues. CDR3 residues: CATRQGQGYEKLFF. The DNA of the CDR3 is TGTGCCACAAGGCAGGGTCAGGGTTACGAAAAACTGTTTTTT.

The chain employs TRBV6-2 or TRBV6-3 and TRBJ2-7; the match to TRBD2 covers 12 bases. This CDR3 is built from 15 residues. Germline loops: CDR1 MNHEY, CDR2 SVGEGT. V was clipped by 6 bases and J by 5 bases; unmatched bases: 8. CDR3 in DNA: TGTGCCAGCAGCCTTTGGACTAGCGGGGTCGACGAGCAGTACTTC. Translation gives CASSLWTSGVDEQYF.

The gene calls are TRBV5-1 and TRBJ2-7; 11 bases align to TRBD1. The V gene end was trimmed by 4 bases and the J gene end by 6 bases; junction bases not matched to a gene: 6. This CDR3 contains 14 residues. The germline CDR1 and CDR2 sequences are SGHRS and YFSETQ. The chain's CDR3 is CASSPGTGGREQYF. CDR3 DNA sequence: TGCGCCAGCAGCCCGGGGACAGGGGGTCGCGAGCAGTACTTC.

This rearrangement joins TRBV9 to TRBJ2-3; D call uncertain. The CDR3 totals 13 residues. V was pared by 3 bases and J by 1 base, with 6 bases between. CDR1 and CDR2 from the germline V gene are SGDLS and YYNGEE. This CDR3 reads CASSAAGTDTQYF. CDR3 coding DNA: TGTGCCAGCAGCGCTGCGGGCACAGATACGCAGTATTTT.

The chain uses TRBV28 and TRBJ2-5; 8 bases line up with TRBD2. The CDR3 loop spans 14 amino acids. Trimming took 6 bases from V and 1 from J; bases not matched to a gene: 4. CDR1 and CDR2 from the germline V gene are MDHEN and SYDVKM. In nucleotides, the CDR3 is TGTGCCAGCAGGTTCGGGGGGGCCCAAGAGACCCAGTACTTC. It encodes CASRFGGAQETQYF. Combining the CDR3 with reference TRBV28 and TRBJ2-5 gives the whole variable domain DVKVTQSSRYLVKRTGEKVFLECVQDMDHENMFWYRQDPGLGLRLIYFSYDVKMKEKGDIPEGYSVSREKKERFSLILESASTNQTSMYLCASRFGGAQETQYFGPGTRLLVL.

V usage is TRBV18 and J usage is TRBJ1-4; D might be TRBD1 (5 bases). From germline, CDR1 is KGHSH and CDR2 LQKENI. The CDR3 extends over 16 amino acids. The V and J ends lost 3 bases and 4 bases respectively, with 15 bases between them. In DNA, the CDR3 is TGTGCCAGCTCACCTTCGGGAGGGGCGCTTAATGAAAAACTGTTTTTT. The encoded protein is CASSPSGGALNEKLFF.

This chain links TRBV19 with TRBJ2-2; no reliable D call. The V end was cut by 7 bases, the J end by 4 bases, with 19 bases between. CDR3 length: 16 amino acids. Germline CDR1 LNHDA, CDR2 SQIVND (reference sequence). The CDR3, as DNA: TGTGCCAGTACACTCGCTAGTGGGTCGGTCACCGGGGAGCTGTTTTTT. This translates into CASTLASGSVTGELFF.

V is TRBV24-1 and J is TRBJ2-1; 7 bases are a match to TRBD2. CDR1 is KGHDR, CDR2 SFDVKD, per germline. The V and J ends lost 6 bases and 4 bases, in that order; junction bases with no gene match: 8. CDR3 length: 15 residues. In nucleotides, the CDR3 is TGTGCCACCAGTCAACCTCGGGACTATTACAATGAGCAGTTCTTC. Protein: CATSQPRDYYNEQFF.

The chain carries TRBV2 and TRBJ2-1; D might be TRBD2 (6 bases). The V gene's germline CDR1 is SNHLY and CDR2 FYNNEI. The CDR3 is 16 amino acids. The V gene lost 4 bases and the J gene lost 1 base, with 14 bases spanning the gap. Written as DNA, the CDR3 is TGTGCCAGCAGTGGAGTAAAACGGGAGTCCTACAATGAGCAGTTCTTC. Translating it yields CASSGVKRESYNEQFF.

The chain is built from TRBV18 and TRBJ1-1; D gene ambiguous. This CDR3 has 15 amino acids. Trimming shortened V by 2 bases and J by 1 base, and 11 bases separated the two germline ends. CDR1 is KGHSH and CDR2 is LQKENI in the germline V gene. CDR3 amino acids: CASSPNRQENTEAFF. CDR3 nucleotides: TGTGCCAGCTCACCAAATCGTCAGGAGAACACTGAAGCTTTCTTT.